The clone carrying this TCR beta chain was detected once. This sample is drawn from a study of T cell responses to AZD1222 COVID-19 vaccine. V was pared by 2 bases and J by 8 bases, with 12 bases between. The CDR3 length is 14 residues. CDR1 and CDR2 (germline): MNHEY, SVGEGT. Data came from immunoSEQ multiplex PCR; TCRdb stores just in-frame clones and leaves some out. This table has more than 150,000 clones, 90% appearing once. This receptor was identified in an adult in good health. V gene TRBV6-2 or TRBV6-3 combines with J gene TRBJ1-4; tentatively, D is TRBD1 (5 bases). The source was peripheral blood, collected on day 0 of AZD1222 vaccination. CDR3 DNA sequence: TGTGCCAGCAGTTACGGGGGGAGCGCAGAAAAACTGTTTTTT. This gives the protein CASSYGGSAEKLFF.